These T cell receptor beta chains were read from a single sample in a study of blood T cell repertoires in COVID-19. TCRdb keeps only in-frame clones here, not all; method: immunoSEQ multiplex PCR. The sample includes fewer than 200,000 clones, approximately 91% of them seen just once. The sample comprised peripheral blood. These receptor sequences come from a young man with COVID-19, enrolled during active disease. Each CDR3 is given with its conserved first and last residue. The order of the fields is D gene, V gene, J gene, clone size, CDR3 DNA, CDR3 protein. The D gene is left open where the match is weak. Only part of the rows carry a size: once, few, many, or a class if the clone is expanded.

>.|TRBV28|TRBJ1-5|.
TGTGCCAGCAGTTTATCAGGATATCAGCCCCAGCATTTT
CASSLSGYQPQHF
>.|TRBV7-9|TRBJ1-1|.
TGTGCCAGCAGAACAACAGGGTTGAGCACTGAAGCTTTCTTT
CASRTTGLSTEAFF
>.|TRBV28|TRBJ2-4|.
TGTGCCAGCAGCCCGACAAGGGAGGAATACATTCAGTACTTC
CASSPTREEYIQYF
>.|TRBV19|TRBJ2-2|few
TGTGCCAGTAGCCCTCGGCGGCCCGGGGAGCTGTTTTTT
CASSPRRPGELFF
>.|TRBV6-6|TRBJ2-1|.
TGTGCCAGCAGTTACGTAGCGCCGGAGGTCACTGAGCAGTTCTTC
CASSYVAPEVTEQFF
>.|TRBV11-2|TRBJ2-1|few
TGTGCCAGCAGCTTAGACAGGGGAGTCTACAATGAGCAGTTCTTC
CASSLDRGVYNEQFF
>TRBD2|TRBV19|TRBJ2-1|.
TGTGCCAGTAGTATTAGTTACCCTAGCGGGGACAATGAGCAGTTCTTC
CASSISYPSGDNEQFF
>.|TRBV28|TRBJ2-1|.
TGTGCCAGCAGTTTCCTGGTTCCACAGGGCAATGAGCAGTTCTTC
CASSFLVPQGNEQFF
>TRBD1|TRBV11-2|TRBJ2-7|.
TGTGCCAGCAGCGTAGGGACAGTGCAGTACTTC
CASSVGTVQYF
>.|TRBV18|TRBJ1-2|.
TGTGCCAGCTCACCACCGGGAGGAACCTGGGATGGCTACACCTTC
CASSPPGGTWDGYTF
>.|TRBV5-4|TRBJ1-6|.
TGTGCCAGCAACTTCACGGGAGGAAATTCACCCCTCCACTTT
CASNFTGGNSPLHF
>.|TRBV3-1/TRBV3-2|TRBJ2-7|.
TGTGCCAGCAGCCAAGCCCCCGAACAGGGTATTTACGAGCAGTACTTC
CASSQAPEQGIYEQYF
>TRBD2|TRBV3-1/TRBV3-2|TRBJ2-1|.
TGTGCCAGCAGGGTAGCGGGACGCAATGAGCAGTTCTTC
CASRVAGRNEQFF
>TRBD2|TRBV28|TRBJ2-7|.
TGTGCCAGCACCCTGGGACTAGCGGGAGGAGTCGGCTACGAGCAGTACTTC
CASTLGLAGGVGYEQYF
>.|TRBV5-1|TRBJ2-1|.
TGCGCCAGCAGCTTGACACGGGGAGGCGCTGCAAACAATGAGCAGTTCTTC
CASSLTRGGAANNEQFF
>.|TRBV7-3|TRBJ1-5|.
TGTGCCAGAGACAATCATAGCAATCAGCCCCAGCATTTT
CARDNHSNQPQHF
>TRBD1|TRBV30|TRBJ2-7|.
TGTGCCTGGAGGAATGGGGACAGGGTATCCGACGAGCAGTACTTC
CAWRNGDRVSDEQYF
>TRBD2|TRBV5-1|TRBJ2-1|.
TGCGCCAGCAGCTTGGGACTAGCGGGAGGCTCATACAATGAGCAGTTCTTC
CASSLGLAGGSYNEQFF
>.|TRBV6-6|TRBJ1-6|.
TGTGCCAGCAGTTACCGCGCCGGGAACCGTGACGGTCCCCTCCACTTT
CASSYRAGNRDGPLHF
>.|TRBV28|TRBJ2-3|.
TGTGCCAGCAGTGTTTTTGGCGGAACTAGCACAGATACGCAGTATTTT
CASSVFGGTSTDTQYF
>TRBD1|TRBV7-9|TRBJ1-5|.
TGTGCCAGCAGTCTCGACAGGGGAGGCAATCAGCCCCAGCATTTT
CASSLDRGGNQPQHF
>TRBD2|TRBV28|TRBJ2-3|.
TGTGCCAGCAGTTTATATATTGCGGGAGGTTCTAGCACAGATACGCAGTATTTT
CASSLYIAGGSSTDTQYF
>.|TRBV5-4|TRBJ2-7|.
TGTGCCAGCAGCAAGGTACAGGAAAACTACGAGCAGTACTTC
CASSKVQENYEQYF
>TRBD2|TRBV5-4|TRBJ2-3|.
TGTGCCAGCAGATCACACCGACTAGCGGGAGGGCTTAGCACAGATACGCAGTATTTT
CASRSHRLAGGLSTDTQYF